A single sample gave rise to the 30 T cell receptor beta chains below, sequenced in a study of cytomegalovirus exposure and HLA in healthy donors. 13 Jbeta primers and 60 Vbeta primers were used for the PCR. The protocol was immunoSEQ multiplex PCR, while the TCRdb copy is restricted to in-frame clones and leaves out a portion. The sample carries 50,000 to 65,000 clones, under 80% recorded once. Sequenced sample: PBMCs. The source of these receptors is a woman in her 30s in good health and CMV-seronegative.

The chain employs TRBV12-2 and TRBJ2-2; the D call in the table, TRBD2, was not verified against the DNA. TRBV12-2 is recorded as a pseudogene. This CDR3 contains 18 residues. This chain's CDR3 is CASRLEWTSGQNTGELFF. For the CDR3, the DNA is TGTGCAAGTCGCTTAGAATGGACTAGCGGGCAGAACACCGGGGAGCTGTTTTTT.

The chain is built from TRBV28 and TRBJ2-2; 10 bases align to TRBD1. The ends lost 5 bases at V and 5 bases at J; junction bases unmatched: 8. The germline V gene has CDR1 MDHEN and CDR2 SYDVKM. The CDR3 sequence is 16 residues long. Here the CDR3 reads CASSLRTGGRTGELFF. The CDR3 DNA sequence: TGTGCCAGCAGTCTAAGGACAGGGGGTAGAACCGGGGAGCTGTTTTTT.

Only a few counts were recorded for this clone. This chain links TRBV4-2 with TRBJ2-2; a possible D gene is TRBD2 (6 bases). CDR3 length: 17 amino acids. The germline CDR1 and CDR2 sequences are LGHNA and YNFKEQ. V lost 1 base and J 6 bases, leaving 18 bases between the germline ends. CDR3 DNA: TGTGCCAGCAGCCAAGTTCCGGGGGTCGGGGTGGCCGGGGAGCTGTTTTTT. It translates to CASSQVPGVGVAGELFF.

The chain employs TRBV5-1 and TRBJ1-4; 7 positions agree with TRBD1. The CDR3 covers 14 residues. Per germline, CDR1 SGHRS and CDR2 YFSETQ. V dropped 4 bases and J dropped 3; count of bases not matched to a gene: 3. Here the CDR3 reads CASSLGTANEKLFF. CDR3 coding DNA: TGCGCCAGCAGCCTGGGGACAGCTAATGAAAAACTGTTTTTT. Together with reference TRBV5-1 and TRBJ1-4, the CDR3 gives the full variable domain: KAGVTQTPRYLIKTRGQQVTLSCSPISGHRSVSWYQQTPGQGLQFLFEYFSETQRNKGNFPGRFSGRQFSNSRSEMNVSTLELGDSALYLCASSLGTANEKLFFGSGTQLSVL.

The chain recombines TRBV28 with TRBJ1-5; 7 bases map to TRBD1. Losses at the gene ends were 5 bases for V and 1 base for J; bases not matched to a gene: 5. Germline assignment: CDR1 MDHEN and CDR2 SYDVKM. The CDR3 runs 15 residues. The CDR3 coding sequence is TGTGCCAGCAGTCGACAGGGTAGGAGCAATCAGCCCCAGCATTTT. It specifies CASSRQGRSNQPQHF.

The chain joins TRBV7-3 to TRBJ2-3, with 8 bases aligning to TRBD2. CDR3 size: 15 residues. Per germline, CDR1 SGHTA and CDR2 FQGTGA. The trim removed 5 bases at V and 0 bases at J, leaving 4 bases unmatched. This CDR3 reads CASSREGYSTDTQYF. The CDR3 nucleotides are TGTGCCAGCAGCCGGGAGGGCTATAGCACAGATACGCAGTATTTT.

The chain recombines TRBV6-5 with TRBJ1-3; 11 bases are a match to TRBD1. Germline V gives CDR1 MNHEY, CDR2 SVGAGI. There are 16 residues in the CDR3. V lost 3 bases and J lost 3; bases outside the gene matches: 4. The CDR3 loop is CASSYGTGGSGNTIYF. CDR3 DNA: TGTGCCAGCAGTTATGGGACAGGGGGGAGTGGAAACACCATATATTTT.

V is TRBV7-6 and J is TRBJ2-1; 9 nucleotides line up with TRBD2. Trimming removed 1 base from V and 4 bases from J; junction bases left unmatched: 5. The CDR3 extends over 16 amino acids. The V gene's germline CDR1 is SGHVS and CDR2 FNYEAQ. The CDR3 reads CASSLGLAGLYNEQFF. The CDR3 DNA follows: TGTGCCAGCAGCTTAGGCCTAGCGGGACTTTACAATGAGCAGTTCTTC.

This clone has only one observation. The rearrangement joins TRBV5-1 to TRBJ2-4, with TRBD1 identical over 8 bases. The CDR3 is 19 residues long. V dropped 0 bases and J dropped 0; count of bases not matched to a gene: 11. From germline, CDR1 is SGHRS and CDR2 YFSETQ. CDR3: CASSLGQKGQGIAKNIQYF. The CDR3, as DNA: TGCGCCAGCAGCTTGGGACAAAAAGGACAGGGAATAGCCAAAAACATTCAGTACTTC.

The rearrangement joins TRBV2 to TRBJ2-5; TRBD2 matches 10 bases. V was pared by 6 bases and J by 2 bases, with 9 bases of the junction left unmatched. Per germline, CDR1 SNHLY and CDR2 FYNNEI. The CDR3 extends over 16 amino acids. The DNA of the CDR3 is TGTGCCAGCAGGCTTCTGACTAGCGGGCAGCAAGAGACCCAGTACTTC. This encodes CASRLLTSGQQETQYF.

This clone appeared a single time. The V gene is TRBV5-1, the J gene TRBJ2-1; 10 positions agree with TRBD2. Per germline, CDR1 SGHRS and CDR2 YFSETQ. V trimming: 2 bases; J trimming: 0 bases; junction bases outside the gene matches: 5. The CDR3 totals 17 residues. CDR3 protein: CASSLGLAGDSYNEQFF. CDR3 coding DNA: TGCGCCAGCAGCTTAGGTCTAGCGGGAGACTCCTACAATGAGCAGTTCTTC.

J is TRBJ1-1 and V is TRBV11-2, with no clear D. V was trimmed by 1 base and J by 12 bases, leaving 18 bases between them. This CDR3 is 14 amino acids long. The germline CDR1 and CDR2 sequences are SGHAT and FQNNGV. The CDR3: CASSLALAVRESFF. Here the CDR3 DNA reads TGTGCCAGCAGCTTAGCCCTGGCCGTCCGGGAATCTTTCTTT.

The rearrangement joins TRBV4-1 to TRBJ1-2; 8 bases are a match to TRBD1. Looked up from germline, CDR1 is MGHRA and CDR2 is YSYEKL. With 4 bases clipped from V and 6 bases from J, the junction kept 10 bases outside the gene matches. The CDR3 loop spans 15 amino acids. DNA for the CDR3: TGCGCCAGCAGCCGTGTAGCAGGGGGCGCCGATGGCTACACCTTC. It specifies CASSRVAGGADGYTF.

The chain recombines TRBV7-2 with TRBJ2-7; tentatively, D is TRBD2 (6 bases). V was clipped by 1 base and J by 6 bases, with 13 bases between them. Germline V gene lookup returns CDR1 SGHTA and CDR2 FQGNSA. The CDR3 consists of 14 residues. CDR3 sequence: CASSLEGTSVEQYF. The CDR3 region has the DNA TGTGCCAGCAGCTTAGAGGGGACTTCGGTCGAGCAGTACTTC.

CDR3: CASSGYRMNTGELFF. In DNA, the CDR3 is TGTGCCAGCAGCGGCTACAGAATGAACACCGGGGAGCTGTTTTTT. The V and J genes are TRBV9 and TRBJ2-2; D gene uncertain. Germline V CDR1 and CDR2: SGDLS, YYNGEE. CDR3 length: 15 residues. Trimming took off 3 bases at V and 1 base at J, with 10 bases between the two ends.

The J gene is TRBJ1-1, the V gene TRBV9; 11 bases line up with TRBD1. Trimming removed 3 bases from V and 1 base from J; junction bases left unmatched: 11. The CDR3 spans 18 residues. CDR1 and CDR2 (germline): SGDLS, YYNGEE. CDR3 DNA: TGTGCCAGCAGCGCTCTCAGGGGGACAGGGGGTCCGAACACTGAAGCTTTCTTT. Translating it yields CASSALRGTGGPNTEAFF.

The chain couples TRBV6-5 to TRBJ1-1; 9 bases fit TRBD1. Trimming removed 4 bases from V and 7 bases from J; junction bases left unmatched: 10. CDR1 is MNHEY and CDR2 is SVGAGI in the germline V gene. CDR3 size: 15 residues. CDR3 sequence reads: CASSLTRDRDLEAFF. CDR3 nucleotides: TGTGCCAGCAGTTTAACGCGGGACAGGGACCTTGAAGCTTTCTTT.

The rearrangement uses TRBV10-3 and TRBJ1-4, with 8 bases lining up with TRBD1. This CDR3 spans 13 amino acids. CDR1 ENHRY and CDR2 SYGVKD come from the germline V gene. V lost 6 bases, J lost 5 bases, and 2 bases stayed unmatched. Here the CDR3 DNA reads TGTGCCATCAGGGACAGGGAGAATGAAAAACTGTTTTTT. This codes for CAIRDRENEKLFF.

V gene TRBV6-5 combines with J gene TRBJ2-7, with 8 bases matching TRBD1. In germline, CDR1 is MNHEY, CDR2 SVGAGI. The V gene end was trimmed by 6 bases and the J gene end by 6 bases; junction bases not matched to a gene: 7. The CDR3 totals 13 residues. CDR3 bases: TGTGCCAGCAGAGCCCAGGGGGCAGGCGAGCAGTACGTC. Protein: CASRAQGAGEQYV.

The rearrangement joins TRBV5-4 to TRBJ2-7; a possible D gene is TRBD2 (7 bases). Per the germline V gene, CDR1 is SGHNT and CDR2 is YYREEE (reference sequence). V was shortened by 7 bases and J by 7 bases, with 30 bases between the two germline ends. The CDR3 contains 17 residues. The CDR3 sequence: CASRRGGSPGSNWEQYF. In DNA form, the CDR3 reads TGTGCCAGCCGGAGGGGGGGGTCACCCGGTTCCAACTGGGAGCAGTACTTC.

The chain combines TRBV6-6 with TRBJ2-2; D is undetermined. Trimming left V 5 bases short and J 5 bases short, with 6 bases between. This CDR3 has 12 amino acids. Germline CDR1 is MNHNY and CDR2 is SVGAGI (reference sequence). The CDR3 DNA sequence: TGTGCCAGCAGTGAGCGAACCGGGGAGCTGTTTTTT. Amino acids: CASSERTGELFF.

The chain recombines TRBV11-3 with TRBJ2-2, with no clear D. Germline CDR1 reads SGHNT; CDR2 reads YENEEA. The CDR3 consists of 14 residues. V shed 3 bases and J shed 0 bases, with 5 bases lying between them. The CDR3 DNA reads TGTGCCAGCAGCTTGTCCACGAACACCGGGGAGCTGTTTTTT. It codes for CASSLSTNTGELFF.

The chain combines TRBV2 with TRBJ2-5; 8 nucleotides line up with TRBD2. V lost 7 bases and J lost 7; bases outside the gene matches: 11. The CDR3 length is 14 residues. Germline CDR1 SNHLY, CDR2 FYNNEI. The CDR3 protein is CASKGVSGVGTQYF. The CDR3, as DNA: TGTGCCAGCAAGGGGGTTAGCGGGGTAGGGACCCAGTACTTC. Full variable domain (missing parts from reference TRBV2 and TRBJ2-5): EPEVTQTPSHQVTQMGQEVILRCVPISNHLYFYWYRQILGQKVEFLVSFYNNEISEKSEIFDDQFSVERPDGSNFTLKIRSTKLEDSAMYFCASKGVSGVGTQYFGPGTRLLVL.

The V gene is TRBV28, the J gene TRBJ2-7; TRBD1 might be the D (7 bases). This CDR3 has 15 residues. CDR1 MDHEN and CDR2 SYDVKM come from the germline V gene. V was clipped by 3 bases and J by 4 bases, with 16 bases between them. The CDR3 DNA is TGTGCCAGCAGTTTCCGGGGGACAGCATTTTACGAGCAGTACTTC. Residues: CASSFRGTAFYEQYF.

The V gene is TRBV6-5, the J gene TRBJ2-1, with D perhaps matching TRBD2 (6 bases). V was trimmed by 0 bases and J by 3 bases, leaving 9 bases between them. Germline V gene lookup returns CDR1 MNHEY and CDR2 SVGAGI. The CDR3 length is 15 residues. CDR3: CASSYSVGSYNEQFF. The CDR3, as DNA: TGTGCCAGCAGTTACTCCGTCGGGAGCTACAATGAGCAGTTCTTC.

This clone showed up just a few times. The chain carries TRBV5-4 and TRBJ2-6; 8 bases map to TRBD1. V was clipped by 5 bases and J by 0 bases; unmatched bases: 7. CDR3 length: 17 amino acids. Germline assignment: CDR1 SGHNT and CDR2 YYREEE (reference sequence). CDR3 DNA: TGTGCCAGCAGTGGGACAGGAACACGCTCTGGGGCCAACGTCCTGACTTTC. Amino acids: CASSGTGTRSGANVLTF.

This clone was seen only once. The chain couples TRBV5-4 to TRBJ2-1, with TRBD2 matching 9 bases. Germline CDR1 reads SGHNT; CDR2 reads YYREEE (reference sequence). The J segment lost 2 bases and the V segment lost 0 bases, leaving 3 bases of the junction unmatched. This CDR3 has 16 amino acids. The CDR3 nucleotides read TGTGCCAGCAGCTTGGGGACTAGCGAAGCCTACAATGAGCAGTTCTTC. Translation gives CASSLGTSEAYNEQFF.

This chain links TRBV7-3 with TRBJ2-2, with D perhaps matching TRBD2 (7 bases). Germline loops: CDR1 SGHTA, CDR2 FQGTGA. The CDR3 length is 16 residues. The CDR3 sequence is CGTQGGAGVDTGELFF. The CDR3 DNA reads TGTGGCACCCAAGGGGGGGCAGGGGTGGACACCGGGGAGCTGTTTTTT.

This clone was picked up one time. This chain uses TRBV2 with TRBJ2-3; a possible D gene is TRBD1 (6 bases). The germline gives CDR1 SNHLY, CDR2 FYNNEI. V was trimmed by 3 bases and J by 2 bases, leaving 15 bases between them. This CDR3 is built from 16 residues. In nucleotides, the CDR3 is TGTGCCAGCAGTGAGGGCACAGGGCGTTACACAGATACGCAGTATTTT. This sequence encodes CASSEGTGRYTDTQYF.

CDR3 amino acids: CASSPPQGVNTGELFF. The CDR3 DNA sequence: TGTGCCAGCTCACCCCCACAGGGGGTGAACACCGGGGAGCTGTTTTTT. The genes are TRBV18 and TRBJ2-2; 8 bases are a match to TRBD1. CDR1 is KGHSH, CDR2 LQKENI, per germline. J lost 1 base, V lost 3 bases, and 4 bases had no gene match. The CDR3 has 16 amino acids.